The present T cell receptor beta chain was sequenced within a study of cytomegalovirus exposure and HLA in healthy donors. General study findings and limits: A classifier reportedly called cytomegalovirus status with high sensitivity and specificity. In vitro assays verified that a few CMV-associated chains recognized CMV antigens specifically. There were some public TCRs occurring in many donors, but most TCR sequences were rare. Researchers counted around 180 TCR beta chains as cytomegalovirus-associated.

The CDR3 runs to 15 residues. V lost 0 bases to trimming and J lost 6 bases, with 13 bases between them. Germline CDR1 is SGDLS and CDR2 is YYNGEE. Clones were sequenced by immunoSEQ multiplex PCR, and TCRdb holds only the in-frame ones, with some missing. Of some 68,000 clones in the sample, around 97% were seen once. Comments on this clone: Its antigen is as yet unknown.

The chain joins TRBV9 to TRBJ2-4, with a possible D match to TRBD2 (7 bases). This sequence was found in a man aged 18 to 30 in good health and CMV-seronegative. Input material: PBMCs. CDR3 coding DNA: TGTGCCAGCAGCGTAGGGGGGGGCGCAGGAAACATTCAGTACTTC. This translates into CASSVGGGAGNIQYF.